The present entry profiles one T cell receptor (beta chain) with its context. Its specificity is not known. Peripheral blood was collected from the related graft donor on the marrow donation day. TCRdb's table, derived via immunoSEQ multiplex PCR, lists solely in-frame clones and lacks some. The sample contains some 64,000 clones, roughly 93% of which appear only once. This sample is part of a study of T cells after posttransplantation cyclophosphamide. Whole-study results and caveats: Donor-recipient repertoire similarity was low at 1-2 months, rising over year one. Blood and skin or GI T cell repertoires showed limited TRB overlap. Recipient CMV seropositivity and CMV reactivation strongly tracked TRB clonality.

This CDR3 region has 14 residues. Trimming took off 5 bases at V and 3 bases at J, with 13 bases between the two ends. Germline lookup yields CDR1 LNHDA and CDR2 SQIVND (reference sequence). The chain combines TRBV19 with TRBJ1-1, with a weak D call TRBD1 (5 bases). This TCR derives from a woman aged 25 to 45 in good health and a related stem cell transplant donor. Sequencing was carried out using PBMCs. CDR3 in amino acids: CASSPLDKYTEAFF. CDR3 in DNA: TGTGCCAGTAGTCCCTTGGACAAATACACTGAAGCTTTCTTT. Full variable domain (missing parts from reference TRBV19 and TRBJ1-1): DGGITQSPKYLFRKEGQNVTLSCEQNLNHDAMYWYRQDPGQGLRLIYYSQIVNDFQKGDIAEGYSVSREKKESFPLTVTSAQKNPTAFYLCASSPLDKYTEAFFGQGTRLTVV.